Following are 9 T cell receptor beta chains from one sample sequenced in a study of cytomegalovirus exposure and HLA in healthy donors (dated by TCRdb to 2015 to 2018). The library was generated by the immunoSEQ multiplex PCR assay. For the multiplex PCR, a mixture combining 60 forward primers for TCR Vbeta segments and 13 reverse primers for TCR Jbeta segments was used. TCRdb stores this immuneACCESS table with in-frame sequences only. Part of the clones is absent; in the studies checked, under half of the shortfall reflects unresolved V genes, and no reason is known for the rest. This sample lists 110,000 or so clones; 65% to 75% were detected once. The ten most abundant clones make up 4% to 5% of the sample. The sample taken for sequencing was PBMCs. The receptors come from a woman aged 40 to 50 in good health and CMV-seropositive.

This chain links TRBV6-6 with TRBJ2-7; 9 nucleotides match TRBD1. The J segment lost 7 bases and the V segment lost 7 bases, leaving 11 bases of the junction unmatched. This CDR3 comprises 14 residues. The germline V gene has CDR1 MNHNY and CDR2 SVGAGI (reference sequence). This CDR3 is CASTRGDRDLEQYF. CDR3 bases: TGTGCCAGCACCCGGGGGGACAGGGACTTAGAGCAGTACTTC.

The J gene is TRBJ2-1, the V gene TRBV7-3; 11 nucleotides line up with TRBD2. V trimming: 5 bases; J trimming: 4 bases; junction bases outside the gene matches: 7. This CDR3 spans 16 amino acids. Per germline, CDR1 SGHTA and CDR2 FQGTGA. This CDR3 reads CASSPRGTSGYNEQFF. The CDR3 coding sequence is TGTGCCAGCAGCCCTCGCGGGACTAGCGGTTACAATGAGCAGTTCTTC.

The chain uses TRBV5-1 and TRBJ2-3; maybe TRBD2 (6 bases). This CDR3 spans 15 amino acids. From germline, CDR1 is SGHRS and CDR2 YFSETQ. With 4 bases removed from V and 0 bases from J, the gap between germline ends came to 12 bases. CDR3 amino acids: CASSIASDSTDTQYF. The CDR3 DNA follows: TGCGCCAGCAGCATAGCTAGCGACAGCACAGATACGCAGTATTTT.

This chain uses TRBV29-1 with TRBJ2-1, with a weak D call TRBD1 (5 bases). The CDR3 is made up of 15 amino acids. V was cut by 0 bases and J by 8 bases, with 17 bases left in between. Germline V CDR1 and CDR2: SQVTM, ANQGSEA. The CDR3 sequence is CSVEDPARVLYEQFF. CDR3 bases: TGCAGCGTTGAAGATCCGGCCAGGGTCCTGTATGAGCAGTTCTTC.

This clone appeared a few times. The chain employs TRBV18 and TRBJ1-2; D possibly corresponds to TRBD1 (5 bases). CDR1 KGHSH and CDR2 LQKENI come from the germline V gene. The CDR3 runs 15 residues. V gave up 4 bases and J gave up 2 bases, with 14 bases separating them. CDR3 nucleotides: TGTGCCAGCTCACGGGACTCGGAGGAGAACTATGGCTACACCTTC. This sequence encodes CASSRDSEENYGYTF. The full variable domain, rest sourced from reference TRBV18 and TRBJ1-2, is NAGVMQNPRHLVRRRGQEARLRCSPMKGHSHVYWYRQLPEEGLKFMVYLQKENIIDESGMPKERFSAEFPKEGPSILRIQQVVRGDSAAYFCASSRDSEENYGYTFGSGTRLTVV.

This rearrangement joins TRBV7-2 to TRBJ2-3, with 11 bases identical to TRBD1. This CDR3 region has 18 residues. The junction had 13 bases not matched to a gene; V was cut back by 5 bases and J by 3 bases. In germline, CDR1 is SGHTA, CDR2 FQGNSA. DNA of the CDR3: TGTGCCAGCAGCAAACAGGGAACCGGGACAGGGGGAACAGATACGCAGTATTTT. Translating gives CASSKQGTGTGGTDTQYF.

This clone has only one observation. CDR3 bases: TGTGCCAGCTCACCGATTACAGGGGGACGGGAGACCCAGTACTTC. Amino acid sequence: CASSPITGGRETQYF. The chain links TRBV18 to TRBJ2-5; 8 bases line up with TRBD1. The germline V gene has CDR1 KGHSH and CDR2 LQKENI. The junction had 8 bases not matched to a gene; V was cut back by 3 bases and J by 5 bases. The CDR3 contains 15 residues.

This chain joins TRBV19 and TRBJ2-7; 8 bases align to TRBD1. The J segment lost 2 bases and the V segment lost 5 bases, leaving 14 bases of the junction unmatched. Germline CDR1 LNHDA, CDR2 SQIVND (reference sequence). This CDR3 is 17 amino acids long. The DNA for the CDR3 is TGTGCCAGTAGTCTACGGCCGACTTGGACAGGGACCTACGAGCAGTACTTC. It codes for CASSLRPTWTGTYEQYF. The variable domain in full, completed from reference TRBV19 and TRBJ2-7, reads DGGITQSPKYLFRKEGQNVTLSCEQNLNHDAMYWYRQDPGQGLRLIYYSQIVNDFQKGDIAEGYSVSREKKESFPLTVTSAQKNPTAFYLCASSLRPTWTGTYEQYFGPGTRLTVT.

The chain has TRBV6-5 and TRBJ2-2; D call uncertain. Germline V gives CDR1 MNHEY, CDR2 SVGAGI. V lost 0 bases and J lost 8, with 4 bases in between. The CDR3 is 12 residues long. The CDR3 region has the DNA TGTGCCAGCAGTTACTCGGCAGGGGAGCTGTTTTTT. This translates into CASSYSAGELFF.